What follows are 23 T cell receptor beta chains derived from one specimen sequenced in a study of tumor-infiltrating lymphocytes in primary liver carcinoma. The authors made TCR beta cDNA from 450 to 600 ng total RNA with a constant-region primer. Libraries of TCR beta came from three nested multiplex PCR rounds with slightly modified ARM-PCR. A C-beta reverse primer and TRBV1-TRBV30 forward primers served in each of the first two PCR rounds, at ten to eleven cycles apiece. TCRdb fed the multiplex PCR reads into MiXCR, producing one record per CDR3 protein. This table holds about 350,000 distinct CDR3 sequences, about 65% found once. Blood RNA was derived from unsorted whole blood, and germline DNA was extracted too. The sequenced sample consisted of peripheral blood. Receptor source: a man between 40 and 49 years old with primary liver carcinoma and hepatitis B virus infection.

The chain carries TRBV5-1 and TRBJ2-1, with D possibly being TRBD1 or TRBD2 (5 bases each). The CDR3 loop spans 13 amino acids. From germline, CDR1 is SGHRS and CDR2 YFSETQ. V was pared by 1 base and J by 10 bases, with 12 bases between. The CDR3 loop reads CASSLNRGREQFF. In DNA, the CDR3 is TGCGCCAGCAGCTTGAATCGGGGACGGGAGCAGTTCTTC.

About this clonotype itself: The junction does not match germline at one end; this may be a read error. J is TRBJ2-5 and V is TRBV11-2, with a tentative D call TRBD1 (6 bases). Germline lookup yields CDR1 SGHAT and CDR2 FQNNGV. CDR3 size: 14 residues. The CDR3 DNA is TGTGCCAGCAACTTAACTGGGGGCCAAGAGACCCAATACTTC. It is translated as CASNLTGGQETQYF.

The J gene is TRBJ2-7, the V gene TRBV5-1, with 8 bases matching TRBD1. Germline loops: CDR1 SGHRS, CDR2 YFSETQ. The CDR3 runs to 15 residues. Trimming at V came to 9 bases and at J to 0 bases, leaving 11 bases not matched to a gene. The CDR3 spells CANRDLDRDSYEQYF. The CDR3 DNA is TGCGCCAACAGAGATTTGGACAGGGACTCCTACGAGCAGTACTTC.

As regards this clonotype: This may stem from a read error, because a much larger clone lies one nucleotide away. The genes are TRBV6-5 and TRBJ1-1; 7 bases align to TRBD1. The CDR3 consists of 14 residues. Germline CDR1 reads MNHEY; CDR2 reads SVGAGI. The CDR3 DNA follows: TGTCCCAGCAGTTCCAACTACAGGGGCACTGAAGCTTTCTTT. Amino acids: CPSSSNYRGTEAFF.

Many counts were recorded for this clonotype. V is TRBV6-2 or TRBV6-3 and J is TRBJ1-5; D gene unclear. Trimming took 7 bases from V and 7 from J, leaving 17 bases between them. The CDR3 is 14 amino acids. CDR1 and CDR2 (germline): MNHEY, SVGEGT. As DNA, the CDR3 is TGTGCCAGCACCAACGGGCAGGTAGGCCAGCCCCAGCATTTT. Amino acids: CASTNGQVGQPQHF.

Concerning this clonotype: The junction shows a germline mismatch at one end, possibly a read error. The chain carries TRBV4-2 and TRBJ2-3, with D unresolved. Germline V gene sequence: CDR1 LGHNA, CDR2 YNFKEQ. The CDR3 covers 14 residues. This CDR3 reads CVSSLLIGTDTQYF. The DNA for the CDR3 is TGTGTCAGCAGCCTCCTGATCGGCACAGATACGCAGTATTTT.

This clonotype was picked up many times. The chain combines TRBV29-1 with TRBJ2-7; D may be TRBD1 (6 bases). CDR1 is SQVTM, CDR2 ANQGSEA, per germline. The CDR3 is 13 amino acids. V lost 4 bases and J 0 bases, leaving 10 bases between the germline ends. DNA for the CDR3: TGCAGCGTTGCTTCGGACAGCTCCTACGAGCAGTACTTC. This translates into CSVASDSSYEQYF.

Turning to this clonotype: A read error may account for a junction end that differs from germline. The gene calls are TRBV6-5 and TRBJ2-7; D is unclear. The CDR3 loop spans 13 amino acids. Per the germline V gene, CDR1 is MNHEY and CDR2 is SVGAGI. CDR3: CASATGPTYDQYF. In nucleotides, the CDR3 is TGTGCGAGCGCGACCGGGCCGACCTACGATCAGTACTTC.

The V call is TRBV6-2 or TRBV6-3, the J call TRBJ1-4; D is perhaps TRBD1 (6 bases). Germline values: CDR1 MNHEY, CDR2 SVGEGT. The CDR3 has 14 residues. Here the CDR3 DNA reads TGTGCTACCACTGCGGGCAGGGGTGATGAAAAACTGTTTTTT. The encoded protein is CATTAGRGDEKLFF.

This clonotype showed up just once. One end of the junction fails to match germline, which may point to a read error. The CDR3 DNA is TGTGCAAGCAGCTTACAGGGACCCAGAGAGCTGTTTTTT. It is translated as CASSLQGPRELFF. The chain employs TRBV11-2 and TRBJ2-2; TRBD1 is a possible D gene (6 bases). The CDR3 runs 13 residues. The V gene's germline CDR1 is SGHAT and CDR2 FQNNGV.

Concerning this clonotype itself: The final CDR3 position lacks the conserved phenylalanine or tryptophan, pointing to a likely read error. The CDR3 protein is CASGRGAGYEQYS. The CDR3 DNA is TGTGCCAGCGGCCGGGGCGCTGGATACGAGCAGTACTCC. This chain links TRBV28 with TRBJ2-7; D could derive from TRBD1 or TRBD2 (5 bases each). With 8 bases removed from V and 4 bases from J, the gap between germline ends came to 15 bases. This CDR3 has 13 residues. CDR1 is MDHEN and CDR2 is SYDVKM in the germline V gene.

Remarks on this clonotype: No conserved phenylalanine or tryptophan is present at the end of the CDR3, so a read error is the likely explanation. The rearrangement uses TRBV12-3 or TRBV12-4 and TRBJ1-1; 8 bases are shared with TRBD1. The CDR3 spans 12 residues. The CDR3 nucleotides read TGCGCCAGCAGGAGGACAGGGACTGAAGCTTTCTTA. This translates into CASRRTGTEAFL.

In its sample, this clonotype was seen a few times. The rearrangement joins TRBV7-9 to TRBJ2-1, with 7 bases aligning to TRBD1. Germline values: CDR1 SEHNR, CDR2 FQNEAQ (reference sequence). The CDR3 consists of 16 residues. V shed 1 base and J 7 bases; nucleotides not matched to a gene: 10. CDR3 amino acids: CASSLGMDRLGNEQFF. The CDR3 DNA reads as TGTGCCAGCAGCTTAGGGATGGACAGGTTGGGGAATGAGCAGTTCTTC. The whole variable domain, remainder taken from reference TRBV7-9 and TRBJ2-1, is DTGVSQNPRHKITKRGQNVTFRCDPISEHNRLYWYRQTLGQGPEFLTYFQNEAQLEKSRLLSDRFSAERPKGSFSTLEIQRTEQGDSAMYLCASSLGMDRLGNEQFFGPGTRLTVL.

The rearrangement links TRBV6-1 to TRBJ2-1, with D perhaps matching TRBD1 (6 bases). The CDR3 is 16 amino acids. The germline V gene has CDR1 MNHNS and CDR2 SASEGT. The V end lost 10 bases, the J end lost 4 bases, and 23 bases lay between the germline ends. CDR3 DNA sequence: TGTGCCACCCAGAACCTTTTAGGGGGTCATTACAATGAGCAGTTCTTC. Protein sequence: CATQNLLGGHYNEQFF.

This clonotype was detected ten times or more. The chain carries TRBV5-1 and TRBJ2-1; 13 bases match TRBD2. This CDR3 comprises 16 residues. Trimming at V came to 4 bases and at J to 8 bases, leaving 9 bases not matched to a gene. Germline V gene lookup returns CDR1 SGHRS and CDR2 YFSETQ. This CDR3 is CASSERLAGGVYEQFF. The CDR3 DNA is TGCGCCAGCAGCGAAAGACTAGCGGGAGGTGTCTATGAGCAGTTCTTC.

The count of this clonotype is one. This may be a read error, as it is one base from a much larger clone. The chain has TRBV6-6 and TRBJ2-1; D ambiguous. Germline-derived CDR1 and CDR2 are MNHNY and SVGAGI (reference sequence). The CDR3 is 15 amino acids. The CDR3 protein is CASSYSEHSYNEQSF. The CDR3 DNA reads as TGTGCCAGCAGTTACTCGGAACATTCCTACAATGAGCAGTCCTTC.

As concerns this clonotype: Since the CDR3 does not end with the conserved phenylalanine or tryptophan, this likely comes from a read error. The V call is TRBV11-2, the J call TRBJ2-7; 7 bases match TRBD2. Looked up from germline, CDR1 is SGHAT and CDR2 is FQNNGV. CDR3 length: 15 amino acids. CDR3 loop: CGSSLERDSGHEQYL. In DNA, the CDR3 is TGTGGCAGCAGCTTGGAGCGGGATTCTGGTCACGAGCAGTACCTC.

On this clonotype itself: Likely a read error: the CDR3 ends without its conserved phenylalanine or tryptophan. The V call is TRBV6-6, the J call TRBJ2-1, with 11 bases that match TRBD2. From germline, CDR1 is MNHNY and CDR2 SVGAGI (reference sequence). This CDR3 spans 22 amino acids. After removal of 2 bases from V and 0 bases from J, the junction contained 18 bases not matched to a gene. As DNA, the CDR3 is TGTGCCAGCAGTTACCTAGCGGGAGGTCCAAGTCACTTCCCTATCTCCTACAATGAGCAGTTCTTA. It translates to CASSYLAGGPSHFPISYNEQFL.

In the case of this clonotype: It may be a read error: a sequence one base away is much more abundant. The chain's CDR3 is CASSQVPREETQYF. The DNA of the CDR3 is TGCGCCAGCAGCCAAGTTCCGCGAGAAGAGACCCAGTACTTC. J is TRBJ2-5 and V is TRBV11-1; D is uncertain. CDR1 is SGHAT, CDR2 FQDESV, per germline (reference sequence). The CDR3 consists of 14 residues.

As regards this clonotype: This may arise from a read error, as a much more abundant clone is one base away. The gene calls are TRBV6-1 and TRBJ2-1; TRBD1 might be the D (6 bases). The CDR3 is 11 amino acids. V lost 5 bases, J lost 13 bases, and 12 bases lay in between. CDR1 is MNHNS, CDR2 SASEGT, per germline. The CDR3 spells CASSIRQAQFF. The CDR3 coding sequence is TGTGCCAGCAGTATCCGACAGGCACAGTTCTTC.

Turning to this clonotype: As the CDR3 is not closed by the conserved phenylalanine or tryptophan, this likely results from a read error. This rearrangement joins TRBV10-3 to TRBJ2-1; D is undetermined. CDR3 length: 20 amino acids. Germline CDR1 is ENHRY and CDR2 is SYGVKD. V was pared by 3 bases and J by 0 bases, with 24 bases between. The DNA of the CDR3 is TGTGCCATCAGTGATATAATTCATATGAGTCAGAAAGACTCCTACAATGAGCAGTTCTTA. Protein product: CAISDIIHMSQKDSYNEQFL.

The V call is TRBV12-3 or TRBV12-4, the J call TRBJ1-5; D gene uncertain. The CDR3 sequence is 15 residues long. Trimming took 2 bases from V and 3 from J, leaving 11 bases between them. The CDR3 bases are TGTGCCAGCAGTTTATGGAGGGCGACCAATCAGCCCCAGCATTTT. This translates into CASSLWRATNQPQHF.

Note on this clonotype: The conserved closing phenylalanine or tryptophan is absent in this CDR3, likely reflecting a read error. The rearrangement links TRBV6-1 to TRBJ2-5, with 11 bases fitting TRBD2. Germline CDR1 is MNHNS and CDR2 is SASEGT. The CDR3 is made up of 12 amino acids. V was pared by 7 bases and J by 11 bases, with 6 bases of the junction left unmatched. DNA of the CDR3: TGTGCCAGCATTACTAGCGGGAGTTCACAGTACTTA. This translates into CASITSGSSQYL.